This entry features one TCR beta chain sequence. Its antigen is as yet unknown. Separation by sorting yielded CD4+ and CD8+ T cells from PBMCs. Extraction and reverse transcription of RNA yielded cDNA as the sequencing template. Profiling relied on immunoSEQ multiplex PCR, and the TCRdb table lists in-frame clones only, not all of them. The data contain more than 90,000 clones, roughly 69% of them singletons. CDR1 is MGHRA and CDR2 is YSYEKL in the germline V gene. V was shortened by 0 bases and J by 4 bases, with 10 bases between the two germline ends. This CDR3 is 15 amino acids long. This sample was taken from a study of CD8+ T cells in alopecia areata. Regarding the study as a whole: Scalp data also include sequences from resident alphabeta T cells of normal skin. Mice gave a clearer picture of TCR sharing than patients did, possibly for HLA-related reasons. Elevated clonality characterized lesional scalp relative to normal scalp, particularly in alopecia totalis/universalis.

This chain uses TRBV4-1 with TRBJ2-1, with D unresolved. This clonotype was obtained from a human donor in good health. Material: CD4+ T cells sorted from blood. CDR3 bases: TGCGCCAGCAGCCAAGATGAGGACGGATACAATGAGCAGTTCTTC. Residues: CASSQDEDGYNEQFF.